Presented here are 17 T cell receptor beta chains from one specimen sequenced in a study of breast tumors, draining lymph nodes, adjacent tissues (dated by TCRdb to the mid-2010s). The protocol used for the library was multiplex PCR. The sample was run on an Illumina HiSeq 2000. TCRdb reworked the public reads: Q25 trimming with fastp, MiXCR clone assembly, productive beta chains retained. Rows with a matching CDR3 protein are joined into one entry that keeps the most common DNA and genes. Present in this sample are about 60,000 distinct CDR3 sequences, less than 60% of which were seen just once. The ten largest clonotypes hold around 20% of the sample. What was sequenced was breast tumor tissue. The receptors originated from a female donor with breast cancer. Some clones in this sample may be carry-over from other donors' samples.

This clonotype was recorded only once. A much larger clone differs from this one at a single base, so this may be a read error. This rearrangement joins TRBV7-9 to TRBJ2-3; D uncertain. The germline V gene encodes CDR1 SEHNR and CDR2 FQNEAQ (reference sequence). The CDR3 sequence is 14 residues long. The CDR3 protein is CASKRNPVTDAQYF. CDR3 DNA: TGTGCCAGCAAAAGAAACCCGGTTACAGATGCGCAGTATTTT.

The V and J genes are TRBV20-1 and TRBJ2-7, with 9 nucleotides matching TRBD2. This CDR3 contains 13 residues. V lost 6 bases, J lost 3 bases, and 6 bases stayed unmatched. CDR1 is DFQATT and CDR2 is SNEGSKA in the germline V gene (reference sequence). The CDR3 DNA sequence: TGCAGTGCCATTAGCGGGAGTCACTACGAGCAGTACTTC. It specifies CSAISGSHYEQYF.

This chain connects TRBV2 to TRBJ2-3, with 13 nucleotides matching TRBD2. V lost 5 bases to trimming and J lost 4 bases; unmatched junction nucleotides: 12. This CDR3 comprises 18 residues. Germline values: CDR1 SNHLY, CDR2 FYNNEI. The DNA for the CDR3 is TGTGCCAGCAGTCCGGGACTAGCGGGATGGGGGCCCCCAGATACGCAGTATTTT. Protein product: CASSPGLAGWGPPDTQYF.

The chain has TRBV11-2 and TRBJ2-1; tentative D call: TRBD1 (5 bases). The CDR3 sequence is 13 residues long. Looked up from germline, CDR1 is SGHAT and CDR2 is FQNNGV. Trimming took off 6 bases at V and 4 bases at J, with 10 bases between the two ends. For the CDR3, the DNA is TGTGCCAGCAGACCCTCAGGGTACAATGAGCAGTTCTTC. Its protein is CASRPSGYNEQFF.

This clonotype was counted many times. CDR3 bases: TGCGCCAGCAGCTTAGGACTAGCGGGGGCCCCGAACACCGGGGAGCTGTTTTTT. Translated: CASSLGLAGAPNTGELFF. This chain joins TRBV5-1 and TRBJ2-2; TRBD2 matches 13 bases. Trimming cost V 2 bases and J 0 bases; bases outside gene matches: 4. Germline V lookup: CDR1 SGHRS, CDR2 YFSETQ. This CDR3 region has 18 residues. Based on the CDR3 plus reference TRBV5-1 and TRBJ2-2, the full variable domain is KAGVTQTPRYLIKTRGQQVTLSCSPISGHRSVSWYQQTPGQGLQFLFEYFSETQRNKGNFPGRFSGRQFSNSRSEMNVSTLELGDSALYLCASSLGLAGAPNTGELFFGEGSRLTVL.

CDR3 DNA: TGCAGCGTTGTTTACTACTTAGGGGTTGACTCTGGGGCCAACGTCCTGACTTTC. Protein sequence: CSVVYYLGVDSGANVLTF. The V call is TRBV29-1, the J call TRBJ2-6; TRBD1 might be the D (5 bases). The CDR3 totals 18 residues. Germline-derived CDR1 and CDR2 are SQVTM and ANQGSEA. V shed 4 bases and J shed 0 bases, with 19 bases lying between them. Looking up the rest from reference TRBV29-1 and TRBJ2-6 gives the full variable domain: SAVISQKPSRDICQRGTSLTIQCQVDSQVTMMFWYRQQPGQSLTLIATANQGSEATYESGFVIDKFPISRPNLTFSTLTVSNMSPEDSSIYLCSVVYYLGVDSGANVLTFGAGSRLTVL.

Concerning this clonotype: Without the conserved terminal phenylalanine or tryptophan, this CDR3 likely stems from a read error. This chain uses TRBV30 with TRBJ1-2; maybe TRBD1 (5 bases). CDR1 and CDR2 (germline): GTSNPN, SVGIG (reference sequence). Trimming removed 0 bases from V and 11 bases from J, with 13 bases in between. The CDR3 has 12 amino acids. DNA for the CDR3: TGTGCCTGGAGTGTAGGGGTTTCTGGTTACACCGTC. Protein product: CAWSVGVSGYTV.

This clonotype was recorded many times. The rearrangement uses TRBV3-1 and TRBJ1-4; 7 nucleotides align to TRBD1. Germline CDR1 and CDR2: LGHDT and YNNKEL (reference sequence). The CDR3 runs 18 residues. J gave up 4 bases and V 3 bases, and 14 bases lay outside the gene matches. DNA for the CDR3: TGTGCCAGCAGCCAGGCTACACATCCGGGACAGAGTAATGAAAAACTGTTTTTT. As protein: CASSQATHPGQSNEKLFF.

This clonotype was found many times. The CDR3 nucleotides read TGCGCCAGCAGTTCCGGGACTAGCGGCGACCCCTACGAGCAGTACTTC. Its translation is CASSSGTSGDPYEQYF. The rearrangement links TRBV10-2 to TRBJ2-7; 11 positions match TRBD2. The germline V gene has CDR1 WSHSY and CDR2 SAAADI. The CDR3 is 16 amino acids. The V gene end was trimmed by 5 bases and the J gene end by 2 bases; junction bases not matched to a gene: 8.

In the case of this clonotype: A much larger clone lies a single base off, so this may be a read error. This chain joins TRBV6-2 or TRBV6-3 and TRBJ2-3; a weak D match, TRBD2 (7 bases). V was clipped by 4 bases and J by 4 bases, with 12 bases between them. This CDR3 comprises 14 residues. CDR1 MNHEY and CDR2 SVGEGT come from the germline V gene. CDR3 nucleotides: TGTGCCAGCAGTTCCGGGGGGCCGGCAGATACGCAGTATTTT. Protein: CASSSGGPADTQYF.

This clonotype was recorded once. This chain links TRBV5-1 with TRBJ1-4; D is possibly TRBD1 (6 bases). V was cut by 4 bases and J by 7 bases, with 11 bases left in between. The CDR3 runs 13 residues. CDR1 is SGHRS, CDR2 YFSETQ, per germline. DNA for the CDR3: TGCGCCAGCAGCCCCACAGGGAGTGAAAAACTGTTTTTT. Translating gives CASSPTGSEKLFF.

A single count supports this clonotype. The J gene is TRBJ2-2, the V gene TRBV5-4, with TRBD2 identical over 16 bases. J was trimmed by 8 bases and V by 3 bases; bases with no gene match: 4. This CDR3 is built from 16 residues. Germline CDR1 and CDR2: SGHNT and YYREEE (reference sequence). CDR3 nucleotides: TGTGCCAGCAGCTCGGGACTAGCGGGAGGGATAGGGGAGCTGTTTTTT. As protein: CASSSGLAGGIGELFF. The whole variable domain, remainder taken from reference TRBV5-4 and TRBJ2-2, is ETGVTQSPTHLIKTRGQQVTLRCSSQSGHNTVSWYQQALGQGPQFIFQYYREEENGRGNFPPRFSGLQFPNYSSELNVNALELDDSALYLCASSSGLAGGIGELFFGEGSRLTVL.

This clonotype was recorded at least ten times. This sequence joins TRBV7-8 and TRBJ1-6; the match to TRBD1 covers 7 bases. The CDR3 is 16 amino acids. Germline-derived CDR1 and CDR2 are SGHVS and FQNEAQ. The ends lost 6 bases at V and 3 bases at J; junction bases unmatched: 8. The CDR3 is CASRRGGPLYNSPLHF. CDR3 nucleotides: TGTGCCAGCAGGAGAGGGGGCCCCCTCTATAATTCACCCCTCCACTTT.

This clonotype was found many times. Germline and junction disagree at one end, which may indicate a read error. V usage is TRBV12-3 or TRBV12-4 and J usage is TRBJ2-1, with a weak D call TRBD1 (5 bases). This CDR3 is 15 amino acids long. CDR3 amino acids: CASRLGHSSYNEQFF. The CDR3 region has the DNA TGTGCCAGCAGATTAGGACACAGCTCATACAATGAGCAGTTCTTC.

The CDR3 sequence is CSARLGGQHNYGYTF. CDR3 DNA: TGCAGTGCTAGACTCGGGGGACAGCATAACTATGGCTACACCTTC. V gene TRBV20-1 combines with J gene TRBJ1-2; 7 bases fit TRBD1. The germline V gene encodes CDR1 DFQATT and CDR2 SNEGSKA (reference sequence). CDR3 size: 15 residues. The V and J ends lost 2 bases and 1 base, in that order; junction bases with no gene match: 7.

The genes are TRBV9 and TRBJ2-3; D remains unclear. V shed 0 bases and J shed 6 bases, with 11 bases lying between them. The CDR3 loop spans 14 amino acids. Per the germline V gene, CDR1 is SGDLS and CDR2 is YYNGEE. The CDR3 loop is CASSVGAAEDTQYF. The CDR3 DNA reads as TGTGCCAGCAGCGTAGGCGCCGCCGAGGATACGCAGTATTTT.

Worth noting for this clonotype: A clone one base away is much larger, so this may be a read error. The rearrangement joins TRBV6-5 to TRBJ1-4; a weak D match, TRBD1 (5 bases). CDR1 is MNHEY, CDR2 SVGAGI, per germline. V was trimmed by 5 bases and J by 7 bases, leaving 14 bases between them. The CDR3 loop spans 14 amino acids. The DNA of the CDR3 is TGTGCCAGCAGTCCAGGGAGTTCGGGTGAAAAACTGTTTTTT. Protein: CASSPGSSGEKLFF.